This is a list of T cell receptor beta chains from one sample in a study of T cells after posttransplantation cyclophosphamide. Sequenced by immunoSEQ multiplex PCR; TCRdb stores in-frame clones only, minus some. The sample has 7,500 to 10,000 clones; 70% to 90% are singletons. Sequenced material: PBMCs, taken 420 to 450 days after allogeneic stem cell transplant with calcineurin inhibitor and methotrexate. Receptors originate from a male patient in his fifties who received an allogeneic stem cell transplant from an unrelated donor, was CMV-positive, and had chronic GVHD only. The graft donor may have contributed some T cells. CDR3s include the opening cysteine and the closing phenylalanine or tryptophan. A D gene is named only where the DNA matches it firmly. Size values are once, few and many counts, or a class for expanded clones, and some rows have none.

size,V,D,CDR3
NA,TRBV19,TRBD1,CASRDLRWGQGAEQYF
once,TRBV5-1,NA,CASSLLEDTQYF
NA,TRBV5-6,NA,CASSSAGGGETQYF
NA,TRBV10-3,TRBD2,CAISESSGTRGQFF
NA,TRBV7-9,NA,CASSPPGGRGEKLFF
NA,TRBV28,TRBD1,CASIQDPGTGRYHEQYF
NA,TRBV2,TRBD2,CASSDGGRETQYF
NA,TRBV4-1,NA,CASSQDGLNTGELFF
NA,TRBV4-1,TRBD1,CASSLEVAGGSEKLFF
NA,TRBV19,NA,CASSIAPRYGYTF
NA,TRBV4-1,TRBD1,CASSGTVSYEQYF
NA,TRBV10-2,NA,CASSESRLETQYF
NA,TRBV7-2,NA,CASSLVSGSALDHYEQYF
NA,TRBV6-5,TRBD2,CASSKWTSGDNEQFF
NA,TRBV11-2,TRBD1,CASRHLTGGYEQYF
NA,TRBV28,TRBD2,CASSLGLAGGADTQQYF
NA,TRBV10-3,TRBD2,CAISELAGGIPGYNEQFF
NA,TRBV11-2,TRBD2,CASSYSGGVIETQYF
NA,TRBV6-1,NA,CASSERGYNEQFF
once,TRBV5-1,NA,CASSPYGQASSPLHF
NA,TRBV18,NA,CASSPQWVRDQPQHF
NA,TRBV9,NA,CASTAGSGAGELFF
NA,TRBV6-5,NA,CASSYSISSSVNF
NA,TRBV9,NA,CASSHPTGPGDTEAFF
NA,TRBV10-2,NA,CASSGREGEPQHF
NA,TRBV6-1,TRBD2,CASSELGTSGADTQYF